These 5 T cell receptor beta chains came from one sample sequenced in a study of technical replicates of blood from a few donors. Assay used: immunoSEQ multiplex PCR; TCRdb lists only in-frame clones, some missing. The sample yields about 82,000 clones, about 91% seen once. Source material: T cells isolated from PBMCs. These receptors were obtained from a human donor in good health.

Written as DNA, the CDR3 is TGTGCCAGCAGGAAATTGGACATTCCCACAGAGACCCAGTACTTC. Protein product: CASRKLDIPTETQYF. The V and J genes are TRBV28 and TRBJ2-5, with D maybe TRBD1 (5 bases). CDR1 is MDHEN, CDR2 SYDVKM, per germline. V shed 6 bases and J shed 4 bases, with 18 bases lying between them. There are 15 residues in the CDR3.

CDR3 loop: CAWSSAYYEQYF. The CDR3 DNA sequence: TGTGCCTGGAGTAGCGCTTACTACGAGCAGTACTTC. This rearrangement joins TRBV30 to TRBJ2-7, with D uncertain. The CDR3 is 12 residues long. Germline-derived CDR1 and CDR2 are GTSNPN and SVGIG (reference sequence). V gave up 2 bases and J gave up 3 bases, with 8 bases separating them.

In DNA, the CDR3 is TGTGCCAGCAGCGTAGGCGGGAGAGGATACAATGAGCAGTTCTTC. It is translated as CASSVGGRGYNEQFF. The rearrangement joins TRBV9 to TRBJ2-1, with TRBD2 matching over 7 bases. This CDR3 region has 15 residues. CDR1 is SGDLS and CDR2 is YYNGEE in the germline V gene. V shed 0 bases and J 4 bases; nucleotides not matched to a gene: 4.

The chain carries TRBV5-6 and TRBJ2-7; 11 bases fit TRBD2. Germline CDR1 is SGHDT and CDR2 is YYEEEE. J gave up 3 bases and V 3 bases, and 5 bases lay outside the gene matches. The CDR3 has 15 amino acids. The chain's CDR3 is CASSWLAGGYYEQYF. The CDR3 coding sequence is TGTGCCAGCAGCTGGCTAGCGGGAGGATACTACGAGCAGTACTTC.

The CDR3 nucleotides are TGCGCCAGCAGCCAAGATAGGGGAGGCTACGAGCAGTACTTC. Translated: CASSQDRGGYEQYF. The chain employs TRBV4-1 and TRBJ2-7; D possibly corresponds to TRBD2 (6 bases). Germline CDR1 and CDR2: MGHRA and YSYEKL. The CDR3 runs 14 residues. The V end was cut by 0 bases, the J end by 3 bases, with 9 bases between.